The 8 T cell receptor beta chains given below trace back to one sample, sequenced in a study of tumor-infiltrating lymphocytes in localized non-small cell lung cancer. Method: immunoSEQ multiplex PCR; TCRdb's copy keeps in-frame clones and lacks some. The data contain over 7,000 clones, 60% to 80% of them singletons. The sample was uninvolved lung tissue not adjacent to the tumor. The receptors originated from a human donor with non-small cell lung cancer.

In this sample, this clone is medium-sized. The J gene is TRBJ2-7, the V gene TRBV6-1; 7 nucleotides agree with TRBD2. There are 15 residues in the CDR3. Trimming took 6 bases from V and 0 from J; bases not matched to a gene: 8. Germline V lookup: CDR1 MNHNS, CDR2 SASEGT. CDR3 sequence reads: CASSVGEGSSYEQYF. Here the CDR3 DNA reads TGTGCCAGCAGCGTAGGGGAGGGAAGCTCCTACGAGCAGTACTTC.

V usage is TRBV7-4 and J usage is TRBJ2-2; 9 bases align to TRBD2. The CDR3 runs 19 residues. Germline loops: CDR1 SGHVT, CDR2 SQSDAQ. The ends lost 5 bases at V and 1 base at J; junction bases unmatched: 14. CDR3 residues: CASSPGTSPAPRNTGELFF. DNA for the CDR3: TGTGCCAGCAGCCCGGGGACTAGCCCCGCCCCTCGGAACACCGGGGAGCTGTTTTTT.

The genes are TRBV6-4 and TRBJ2-2; a weak D match, TRBD1 (6 bases). Germline V gene lookup returns CDR1 MRHNA and CDR2 SNTAGT. Trimming removed 3 bases from V and 2 bases from J, with 7 bases in between. The CDR3 is 14 residues long. The CDR3 region has the DNA TGTGCCAGCAGTGAACAGGGCAACACCGGGGAGCTGTTTTTT. Translated, it gives CASSEQGNTGELFF.

V usage is TRBV4-1 and J usage is TRBJ2-7, with 10 bases fitting TRBD2. This CDR3 spans 17 amino acids. J lost 3 bases, V lost 2 bases, and 10 bases had no gene match. Germline assignment: CDR1 MGHRA and CDR2 YSYEKL. The chain's CDR3 is CASSQRWGRTSGYEQYF. As DNA, the CDR3 is TGCGCCAGCAGCCAACGATGGGGTAGGACTAGCGGCTACGAGCAGTACTTC.

The chain combines TRBV27 with TRBJ1-2; perhaps TRBD1 as D (6 bases). Trimming left V 3 bases short and J 1 base short, with 12 bases between. Germline-derived CDR1 and CDR2 are MNHEY and SMNVEV (reference sequence). CDR3 size: 15 residues. The CDR3 spells CASSLTGLNNYGYTF. CDR3 nucleotides: TGTGCCAGCAGTTTGACAGGCCTGAATAACTATGGCTACACCTTC.

This clone was observed once. The genes are TRBV4-1 and TRBJ2-7; D may match TRBD1 or TRBD2 (5 bases each). The CDR3 extends over 17 amino acids. With 1 base removed from V and 4 bases from J, the gap between germline ends came to 20 bases. Germline V gives CDR1 MGHRA, CDR2 YSYEKL. CDR3 protein: CASSQGIRGAAGYEQYF. The CDR3 DNA reads as TGCGCCAGCAGCCAAGGAATTAGAGGGGCGGCTGGGTACGAGCAGTACTTC.

The chain couples TRBV6-6 to TRBJ2-2, with D possibly being TRBD2 (6 bases). The germline CDR1 and CDR2 sequences are MNHNY and SVGAGI (reference sequence). Trimming pared 8 bases from V and 5 bases from J, leaving 12 bases between. The CDR3 has 13 residues. CDR3 residues: CASRDFPTGELFF. In DNA, the CDR3 is TGTGCCAGCCGGGACTTCCCAACCGGGGAGCTGTTTTTT.

The chain uses TRBV9 and TRBJ1-2, with 8 bases that match TRBD1. V was clipped by 4 bases and J by 7 bases; unmatched bases: 6. The germline CDR1 and CDR2 sequences are SGDLS and YYNGEE. The CDR3 sequence is 13 residues long. The CDR3 sequence: CASSRTGSTGYTF. The CDR3 nucleotides are TGTGCCAGCAGCCGGACAGGGTCGACTGGCTACACCTTC.